A single sample gave rise to the 23 T cell receptor beta chains below, sequenced in a study of shared T cell receptors in the human thymus. Some clones are missing from TCRdb's copy, which holds only in-frame ones; the method was immunoSEQ multiplex PCR. Of 450,000 to 650,000 clones listed, about 84% are singletons. This same sample was also taken into another study, of human thymus T cells.

Sequencing was carried out using thymocytes. The source of these receptors is a boy under three years old with a congenital heart defect.

The chain joins TRBV5-6 to TRBJ1-1; D not resolved. The CDR3 totals 12 residues. Germline V lookup: CDR1 SGHDT, CDR2 YYEEEE. Trimming shortened V by 0 bases and J by 7 bases, and 7 bases separated the two germline ends. This CDR3 is CASSLGQIEAFF. DNA of the CDR3: TGTGCCAGCAGCTTGGGGCAGATTGAAGCTTTCTTT. Full variable domain (remainder filled in from reference TRBV5-6 and TRBJ1-1): DAGVTQSPTHLIKTRGQQVTLRCSPKSGHDTVSWYQQALGQGPQFIFQYYEEEERQRGNFPDRFSGHQFPNYSSELNVNALLLGDSALYLCASSLGQIEAFFGQGTRLTVV.

This clone was seen a handful of times. The chain has TRBV4-2 and TRBJ2-5, with a tentative D call TRBD1 (5 bases). V was pared by 0 bases and J by 11 bases, with 19 bases between. The CDR3 covers 15 residues. The germline gives CDR1 LGHNA, CDR2 YNFKEQ. CDR3 in DNA: TGTGCCAGCAGCCAAGAGGGGCAGGGCCGCGTGGAGCAGTACTTC. This sequence encodes CASSQEGQGRVEQYF.

A few counts support this clone. The V gene is TRBV13, the J gene TRBJ2-4; possible D gene TRBD2, 6 bases. Germline-derived CDR1 and CDR2 are PRHDT and FYEKMQ (reference sequence). The CDR3 spans 13 residues. With 8 bases removed from V and 8 bases from J, the gap between germline ends came to 16 bases. In DNA, the CDR3 is TGTGCCAGCGCCGTCCGGGGGTGGGACATTCAGTACTTC. Amino acid sequence: CASAVRGWDIQYF.

A few counts support this clone. The rearrangement uses TRBV7-9 and TRBJ2-5; weak D call: TRBD1 (5 bases). This CDR3 comprises 18 residues. V shed 1 base and J shed 5 bases, with 23 bases lying between them. From germline, CDR1 is SEHNR and CDR2 FQNEAQ (reference sequence). The CDR3 DNA sequence: TGTGCCAGCAGCTTAGGGGTCAGGGTGCCTGAGGACACGGAGACCCAGTACTTC. It codes for CASSLGVRVPEDTETQYF.

The CDR3 region has the DNA TGTGCCATCAGTCTTAGCGGGAGCCGGGAGCAGTACTTC. It yields the protein CAISLSGSREQYF. The chain has TRBV10-3 and TRBJ2-7; the match to TRBD2 covers 9 bases. The germline V gene encodes CDR1 ENHRY and CDR2 SYGVKD. Trimming cost V 5 bases and J 7 bases; bases outside gene matches: 6. The length of the CDR3 is 13 residues.

This chain uses TRBV28 with TRBJ2-7; a weak D match, TRBD1 (5 bases). This CDR3 has 10 amino acids. CDR1 and CDR2 (germline): MDHEN, SYDVKM. V was pared by 4 bases and J by 9 bases, with 7 bases between. The CDR3 sequence: CASSSQGQYF. CDR3 DNA sequence: TGTGCCAGCAGTTCTCAGGGGCAGTACTTC.

This rearrangement joins TRBV4-3 to TRBJ2-1; 7 bases line up with TRBD2. V gave up 0 bases and J gave up 3 bases; unmatched junction bases: 8. Per germline, CDR1 LGHNA and CDR2 YSLEER. The CDR3 covers 17 residues. The CDR3 sequence: CASSQEGGEESYNEQFF. The DNA for the CDR3 is TGCGCCAGCAGCCAAGAGGGGGGGGAGGAGAGCTACAATGAGCAGTTCTTC.

This sequence joins TRBV27 and TRBJ1-2; D is possibly TRBD1 (5 bases). Deletions cut 5 bases from V and 8 bases from J, with 18 bases between. The CDR3 covers 14 residues. Germline V lookup: CDR1 MNHEY, CDR2 SMNVEV (reference sequence). The CDR3 DNA is TGTGCCAGCAGTCCAAGGCCTCAGGGTGAGGGCTACACCTTC. It translates to CASSPRPQGEGYTF.

This clone has a handful of counts. The gene calls are TRBV14 and TRBJ2-3; D may be TRBD2 (5 bases). This CDR3 is built from 19 residues. Trimming removed 0 bases at V and 4 bases at J, with 23 bases between. Germline CDR1 is SGHDN and CDR2 is FVKESK. CDR3 amino acids: CASSQDLEGLGQSADTQYF. The CDR3 nucleotides read TGTGCCAGCAGCCAAGATCTTGAGGGCTTGGGCCAAAGTGCAGATACGCAGTATTTT.

The J gene is TRBJ2-5, the V gene TRBV11-2; 7 positions match TRBD2. Losses at the gene ends were 3 bases for V and 1 base for J; bases not matched to a gene: 11. The CDR3 has 17 amino acids. Germline V gives CDR1 SGHAT, CDR2 FQNNGV. CDR3 region: CASSFGVGGRTQETQYF. The DNA of the CDR3 is TGTGCCAGCAGCTTTGGGGTGGGCGGGAGAACCCAAGAGACCCAGTACTTC.

J is TRBJ2-7 and V is TRBV18; D is perhaps TRBD2 (6 bases). Germline V gives CDR1 KGHSH, CDR2 LQKENI. The CDR3 runs 15 residues. The ends were cut back, 1 base at V and 2 bases at J, with 12 bases in the middle. The CDR3 coding sequence is TGTGCCAGCTCACCACGGAGTAGCGGTGCCTACGAGCAGTACTTC. It is translated as CASSPRSSGAYEQYF.

This chain links TRBV9 with TRBJ2-5; D not certain. The DNA end is more similar to TRBJ2-7, so the J call may be wrong. CDR3 length equals 14 residues. Per the germline V gene, CDR1 is SGDLS and CDR2 is YYNGEE. The CDR3 bases are TGTGCCAGCAGCGTAGGTCGTGTCCCCTACGAGCAGTACTTC. It yields the protein CASSVGRVPYEQYF.

As DNA, the CDR3 is TGTGCCAGCAGACCCGGACAATTCAACACTGAAGCTTTCTTT. Its translation is CASRPGQFNTEAFF. This chain connects TRBV5-4 to TRBJ1-1, with D possibly being TRBD1 (5 bases). This CDR3 has 14 residues. The germline CDR1 and CDR2 sequences are SGHNT and YYREEE (reference sequence). Trimming took 5 bases from V and 2 from J, leaving 13 bases between them.

Worth noting for this clone: Mismatch with germline at one junction end may stem from a read error. The rearrangement uses TRBV2 and TRBJ2-3, with 9 bases identical to TRBD2. Germline CDR1 reads SNHLY; CDR2 reads FYNNEI. The CDR3 is 13 residues long. The CDR3 bases are TGTGCCGTCACCCGTGGGGTCTGGCTAGCGGGGTTTTTT. Translating it yields CAVTRGVWLAGFF.

The chain uses TRBV5-6 and TRBJ2-1; weak D call: TRBD2 (5 bases). The CDR3 contains 14 residues. Per the germline V gene, CDR1 is SGHDT and CDR2 is YYEEEE. Trimming cost V 0 bases and J 5 bases, with 9 bases left between them. The CDR3 here is CASSLAAANNEQFF. CDR3 sequence (DNA): TGTGCCAGCAGCTTGGCAGCGGCGAACAATGAGCAGTTCTTC.

This clone appeared a few times. The CDR3 DNA follows: TGTGCCAGCAGTGAACTGGCCGGGAGGGCCAACAATGAGCAGTTCTTC. It specifies CASSELAGRANNEQFF. The V call is TRBV25-1, the J call TRBJ2-1; TRBD2 agrees at 8 bases. Germline assignment: CDR1 MGHDK and CDR2 SYGVNS. The CDR3 totals 16 residues. V lost 2 bases to trimming and J lost 5 bases; unmatched junction nucleotides: 8.

The J gene is TRBJ2-5, the V gene TRBV6-5, with a tentative D call TRBD1 (5 bases). The CDR3 length is 16 residues. Trimming took off 0 bases at V and 0 bases at J, with 11 bases between the two ends. CDR1 MNHEY and CDR2 SVGAGI come from the germline V gene. In nucleotides, the CDR3 is TGTGCCAGCAGTTACTCTCGACAGAATTACCAAGAGACCCAGTACTTC. The encoded protein is CASSYSRQNYQETQYF.

This clone was observed a few times. This chain links TRBV10-2 with TRBJ1-1; D is possibly TRBD1 (5 bases). The CDR3 covers 16 residues. V was cut by 3 bases and J by 1 base, with 15 bases left in between. Germline V CDR1 and CDR2: WSHSY, SAAADI. The DNA for the CDR3 is TGCGCCAGCAGTGAATCGGGGGGACGGGGGAACACTGAAGCTTTCTTT. Translating gives CASSESGGRGNTEAFF.

The genes are TRBV7-2 and TRBJ2-1; TRBD2 agrees at 9 bases. The CDR3 runs 15 residues. The V gene end was trimmed by 5 bases and the J gene end by 7 bases; junction bases not matched to a gene: 9. Germline values: CDR1 SGHTA, CDR2 FQGNSA. In DNA, the CDR3 is TGTGCCAGCAGCACTGAGGGACTAGCCCGTAATGAGCAGTTCTTC. Translating gives CASSTEGLARNEQFF.

The rearrangement links TRBV5-1 to TRBJ1-1, with TRBD1 matching 9 bases. V dropped 1 base and J dropped 4; count of bases not matched to a gene: 8. CDR1 SGHRS and CDR2 YFSETQ come from the germline V gene. This CDR3 is 16 amino acids long. The CDR3 protein is CASSLYFGQGITEAFF. The CDR3 nucleotides read TGCGCCAGCAGCTTGTACTTCGGACAGGGGATCACTGAAGCTTTCTTT.

The gene calls are TRBV27 and TRBJ1-1; 8 nucleotides align to TRBD1. Per the germline V gene, CDR1 is MNHEY and CDR2 is SMNVEV (reference sequence). This CDR3 is 14 amino acids long. V shed 6 bases, J shed 4 bases, and the junction held 7 bases outside the gene matches. In nucleotides, the CDR3 is TGTGCCAGCAGCACAGGGGGGAGAGGCACTGAAGCTTTCTTT. Translation: CASSTGGRGTEAFF.

The chain has TRBV25-1 and TRBJ1-4, with TRBD1 matching over 7 bases. The V and J ends lost 1 base and 8 bases, in that order; junction bases with no gene match: 16. Germline loops: CDR1 MGHDK, CDR2 SYGVNS. This CDR3 has 18 residues. CDR3 DNA: TGTGCCAGCAGTGAATCTCCTAAGGGTGAGGGGGCGAGCGAAAAACTGTTTTTT. Protein: CASSESPKGEGASEKLFF.

The rearrangement links TRBV6-5 to TRBJ2-1; D is perhaps TRBD2 (5 bases). The CDR3 runs 14 residues. Looked up from germline, CDR1 is MNHEY and CDR2 is SVGAGI. The V end lost 0 bases, the J end lost 13 bases, and 16 bases lay between the germline ends. Written as DNA, the CDR3 is TGTGCCAGCAGTTACTCCGGTGGCAGCGGTCCCCAGTTCTTC. Translating it yields CASSYSGGSGPQFF.